Each of the 20 T cell receptor beta chains below was sequenced from the same sample in a study of blood T cell repertoires in COVID-19. The method was immunoSEQ multiplex PCR; TCRdb's version includes in-frame clones alone and lacks a portion of them. The table includes roughly 150,000 clones, 80% to 90% detected once. The sample taken for sequencing was PBMCs or T cells enriched from blood (not recorded which). Source of these receptors: a man aged 45-60 years who had recovered from COVID-19.

This clone has just one count. The chain carries TRBV29-1 and TRBJ1-2, with D maybe TRBD1 (6 bases). Germline lookup yields CDR1 SQVTM and CDR2 ANQGSEA. The germline V and J ends were trimmed by 0 bases and 4 bases, with 21 bases remaining between them. This CDR3 comprises 17 residues. The DNA of the CDR3 is TGCAGCGTTGAAGATGCCGAGCTAACAGGGAATCCCTATGGCTACACCTTC. It specifies CSVEDAELTGNPYGYTF.

CDR3 coding DNA: TGTGCCAGCAGCTTAGGAGGGCCGGGGACTGAAGCTTTCTTT. Protein sequence: CASSLGGPGTEAFF. The chain combines TRBV11-3 with TRBJ1-1; D is unclear. This CDR3 is 14 amino acids long. V lost 1 base to trimming and J lost 5 bases, with 11 bases between them. Germline CDR1 SGHNT, CDR2 YENEEA. The full variable domain, completed using reference TRBV11-3 and TRBJ1-1, is EAGVVQSPRYKIIEKKQPVAFWCNPISGHNTLYWYLQNLGQGPELLIRYENEEAVDDSQLPKDRFSAERLKGVDSTLKIQPAELGDSAVYLCASSLGGPGTEAFFGQGTRLTVV.

This chain joins TRBV6-1 and TRBJ1-6; 7 bases are a match to TRBD1. Germline CDR1 and CDR2: MNHNS and SASEGT. J was trimmed by 3 bases and V by 10 bases; bases with no gene match: 15. The CDR3 loop spans 17 amino acids. DNA of the CDR3: TGTGCCACCGGTGAGGACAGGATCCTTCACTATAATTCACCCCTCCACTTT. It codes for CATGEDRILHYNSPLHF.

V is TRBV5-1 and J is TRBJ2-2; D remains ambiguous. Trimming removed 0 bases from V and 4 bases from J, with 7 bases in between. There are 14 residues in the CDR3. CDR1 is SGHRS and CDR2 is YFSETQ in the germline V gene. The CDR3 loop reads CASSLAFSTGELFF. DNA for the CDR3: TGCGCCAGCAGCTTGGCCTTTAGCACCGGGGAGCTGTTTTTT.

The rearrangement uses TRBV6-5 and TRBJ2-1; TRBD1 aligns across 7 bases. Germline CDR1 is MNHEY and CDR2 is SVGAGI. There are 15 residues in the CDR3. Trimming at V came to 3 bases and at J to 3 bases, leaving 5 bases not matched to a gene. CDR3: CASSYGDRLYNEQFF. CDR3 in DNA: TGTGCCAGCAGTTATGGGGACAGACTCTACAATGAGCAGTTCTTC.

V is TRBV16 and J is TRBJ2-7; D remains unclear. V was clipped by 0 bases and J by 3 bases, with 12 bases between them. This CDR3 comprises 15 residues. The germline V gene encodes CDR1 KGHSY and CDR2 FQNENV. The CDR3 region is CASSQSRILGYEQYF. CDR3 in DNA: TGTGCCAGCAGCCAATCGCGGATACTGGGCTACGAGCAGTACTTC.

The chain links TRBV7-8 to TRBJ2-1, with a possible D match to TRBD1 (6 bases). Germline V gene data show CDR1 as SGHVS and CDR2 as FQNEAQ. The CDR3 is made up of 14 amino acids. The V end lost 5 bases, the J end lost 4 bases, and 12 bases lay between the germline ends. CDR3 sequence: CASSIDRFYNEQFF. The CDR3 DNA is TGTGCCAGCAGCATAGACAGGTTTTACAATGAGCAGTTCTTC.

This chain joins TRBV6-6 and TRBJ1-4; 12 bases align to TRBD1. The CDR3 extends over 17 amino acids. V was pared by 5 bases and J by 3 bases, with 7 bases of the junction left unmatched. Germline V lookup: CDR1 MNHNY, CDR2 SVGAGI (reference sequence). DNA of the CDR3: TGTGCCAGCAGTCTCCGGGACAGGGGGCGGGCTAATGAAAAACTGTTTTTT. Translated, it gives CASSLRDRGRANEKLFF.

The chain recombines TRBV12-3 or TRBV12-4 with TRBJ1-1; TRBD1 is a possible D gene (6 bases). This CDR3 contains 13 residues. V was cut by 2 bases and J by 8 bases, with 12 bases left in between. CDR3 amino acids: CASSLTDSLEAFF. The CDR3 region has the DNA TGTGCCAGCAGTTTAACGGACAGTCTCGAAGCTTTCTTT.

The chain couples TRBV19 to TRBJ1-2; D is perhaps TRBD1 (5 bases). Per the germline V gene, CDR1 is LNHDA and CDR2 is SQIVND (reference sequence). The CDR3 consists of 14 residues. V was clipped by 5 bases and J by 2 bases, with 12 bases between them. The CDR3 nucleotides are TGTGCCAGTAGTCCCCAGGGTCTCAACTATGGCTACACCTTC. As protein: CASSPQGLNYGYTF.

V and J are TRBV2 and TRBJ2-2; 9 bases fit TRBD1. Germline-derived CDR1 and CDR2 are SNHLY and FYNNEI. V shed 5 bases and J 0 bases; nucleotides not matched to a gene: 4. CDR3 size: 16 residues. CDR3 sequence (DNA): TGTGCCAGCAGTCGTCGGACAGGGGCGAACACCGGGGAGCTGTTTTTT. Its translation: CASSRRTGANTGELFF. Using reference TRBV2 and TRBJ2-2 for the parts outside the CDR3, the full variable domain is EPEVTQTPSHQVTQMGQEVILRCVPISNHLYFYWYRQILGQKVEFLVSFYNNEISEKSEIFDDQFSVERPDGSNFTLKIRSTKLEDSAMYFCASSRRTGANTGELFFGEGSRLTVL.

The V gene is TRBV18, the J gene TRBJ1-4, with D perhaps matching TRBD1 (5 bases). Germline CDR1 reads KGHSH; CDR2 reads LQKENI. The V and J ends lost 5 bases and 2 bases respectively, with 18 bases between them. The CDR3 consists of 17 residues. The CDR3 region has the DNA TGTGCCAGCTCATCTAAACAACCAGGGTACACTAATGAAAAACTGTTTTTT. Translated: CASSSKQPGYTNEKLFF.

J is TRBJ1-1 and V is TRBV5-6; 9 bases map to TRBD1. CDR1 and CDR2 (germline): SGHDT, YYEEEE. V lost 3 bases and J lost 4; bases outside the gene matches: 10. The CDR3 has 16 amino acids. The CDR3 here is CASSSRTGGGGTEAFF. The CDR3 DNA reads TGTGCCAGCAGCTCCCGTACAGGGGGCGGTGGCACTGAAGCTTTCTTT.

V and J are TRBV16 and TRBJ1-2; TRBD1 is a possible D gene (5 bases). Germline V gene lookup returns CDR1 KGHSY and CDR2 FQNENV. The CDR3 runs to 13 residues. Trimming shortened V by 2 bases and J by 6 bases, and 10 bases separated the two germline ends. The CDR3 DNA sequence: TGTGCCAGCAGCCAACGGCAGGGAAATGGCTACACCTTC. It codes for CASSQRQGNGYTF.

The chain employs TRBV5-1 and TRBJ2-7; TRBD2 aligns across 7 bases. The CDR3 runs 17 residues. With 4 bases clipped from V and 2 bases from J, the junction kept 15 bases outside the gene matches. The V gene's germline CDR1 is SGHRS and CDR2 YFSETQ. The CDR3 loop is CASSPPGVGGEPYEQYF. The DNA of the CDR3 is TGCGCCAGCAGCCCCCCGGGGGTGGGAGGGGAGCCCTACGAGCAGTACTTC. Filled out from reference TRBV5-1 and TRBJ2-7, the complete variable domain reads KAGVTQTPRYLIKTRGQQVTLSCSPISGHRSVSWYQQTPGQGLQFLFEYFSETQRNKGNFPGRFSGRQFSNSRSEMNVSTLELGDSALYLCASSPPGVGGEPYEQYFGPGTRLTVT.

This chain connects TRBV11-3 to TRBJ2-7, with 12 bases lining up with TRBD1. The CDR3 runs to 17 residues. CDR1 and CDR2 from the germline V gene are SGHNT and YENEEA. With V trimmed by 2 bases and J by 5 bases, 10 bases remained unmatched. The CDR3 DNA reads TGTGCCAGCAGCTTAAGTTACGGAGGGACAGGGGGCGACGAGCAGTACTTC. Translated, it gives CASSLSYGGTGGDEQYF.

The V call is TRBV5-1, the J call TRBJ2-1, with TRBD2 matching over 12 bases. The trim removed 4 bases at V and 2 bases at J, leaving 4 bases unmatched. This CDR3 region has 16 residues. CDR1 is SGHRS and CDR2 is YFSETQ in the germline V gene. The CDR3 sequence is CASSRPSGGAYNEQFF. The CDR3 DNA reads TGCGCCAGCAGCCGGCCTAGCGGGGGGGCCTACAATGAGCAGTTCTTC.

This chain links TRBV2 with TRBJ2-1, with D tentatively TRBD1 (6 bases). This CDR3 comprises 15 residues. Per germline, CDR1 SNHLY and CDR2 FYNNEI. The V gene lost 3 bases and the J gene lost 1 base, with 10 bases spanning the gap. CDR3 in amino acids: CASSDPGDSYNEQFF. The CDR3 coding sequence is TGTGCCAGCAGTGATCCAGGGGATTCCTACAATGAGCAGTTCTTC.

V gene TRBV18 combines with J gene TRBJ2-7; 7 nucleotides align to TRBD1. This CDR3 is 16 amino acids long. V lost 5 bases and J lost 2; bases outside the gene matches: 12. CDR1 and CDR2 (germline): KGHSH, LQKENI. This CDR3 reads CASSKSRTGTAYEQYF. The CDR3 DNA sequence: TGTGCCAGCTCAAAAAGCCGAACCGGGACAGCCTACGAGCAGTACTTC.

V usage is TRBV19 and J usage is TRBJ1-4, with no clear D. The germline V gene has CDR1 LNHDA and CDR2 SQIVND (reference sequence). This CDR3 is 17 amino acids long. Deletions cut 4 bases from V and 8 bases from J, with 23 bases between. The CDR3 loop reads CASSTSYQAGSKEKLFF. Written as DNA, the CDR3 is TGTGCCAGTAGTACCTCCTATCAAGCGGGTTCGAAGGAAAAACTGTTTTTT.